The 23 T cell receptor beta chains presented below share a single source sample, sequenced in a study of blood T cells in healthy people across ages. The second PCR ran about 6 to 11 cycles with a sample-barcoded 5' primer and J-beta primers. TCRdb re-analysed the 5' RACE reads in MiXCR, keeping a single row per CDR3 protein. This sample carries about a million distinct CDR3 sequences, about two fifths of them seen once, and the ten largest clones take about 12%. Input material: blood. The receptor set was obtained from a man younger than 35 in good health.

The V gene is TRBV6-6, the J gene TRBJ1-1, with D maybe TRBD1 (5 bases). There are 15 residues in the CDR3. Germline V CDR1 and CDR2: MNHNY, SVGAGI (reference sequence). V was trimmed by 0 bases and J by 1 base, leaving 9 bases between them. This CDR3 is CASSYSKGQNTEAFF. The DNA for the CDR3 is TGTGCCAGCAGTTACTCAAAGGGGCAGAACACTGAAGCTTTCTTT.

This clonotype was seen a few times. This chain connects TRBV6-5 to TRBJ1-6, with TRBD1 matching over 8 bases. This CDR3 comprises 15 residues. The germline gives CDR1 MNHEY, CDR2 SVGAGI. The V segment lost 2 bases and the J segment 8 bases; nucleotides outside the gene matches: 5. CDR3 coding DNA: TGTGCCAGCAGTTACGCCGGGACAGGCGATTCACCCCTCCACTTT. Translating it yields CASSYAGTGDSPLHF.

This clonotype was detected only a few times. The chain is built from TRBV2 and TRBJ1-2, with 8 bases lining up with TRBD1. CDR3 size: 15 residues. J gave up 0 bases and V 7 bases, and 7 bases lay outside the gene matches. CDR1 is SNHLY, CDR2 FYNNEI, per germline. In nucleotides, the CDR3 is TGTGCCAGCACCAGGACAGGGACCTCTAACTATGGCTACACCTTC. This encodes CASTRTGTSNYGYTF.

V is TRBV29-1 and J is TRBJ1-2, with no clear D. This CDR3 has 11 amino acids. The V gene lost 3 bases and the J gene lost 7 bases, with 9 bases spanning the gap. Germline CDR1 SQVTM, CDR2 ANQGSEA. The CDR3 DNA reads TGCAGCGTTGACCTGGGTTTTGGCTACACCTTC. The encoded protein is CSVDLGFGYTF. Full variable domain (remainder filled in from reference TRBV29-1 and TRBJ1-2): SAVISQKPSRDICQRGTSLTIQCQVDSQVTMMFWYRQQPGQSLTLIATANQGSEATYESGFVIDKFPISRPNLTFSTLTVSNMSPEDSSIYLCSVDLGFGYTFGSGTRLTVV.

This clonotype was observed a handful of times. The chain joins TRBV4-3 to TRBJ2-7; 7 positions match TRBD1. After removal of 2 bases from V and 2 bases from J, the junction contained 9 bases not matched to a gene. This CDR3 comprises 16 residues. Per germline, CDR1 LGHNA and CDR2 YSLEER. The CDR3 sequence: CASSQTRDSGAYEQYF. The CDR3 nucleotides read TGCGCCAGCAGCCAAACTCGGGACAGTGGGGCCTACGAGCAGTACTTC.

The CDR3 reads CASTRGQIGQPQHF. The CDR3 nucleotides read TGTGCCAGCACTCGCGGACAGATCGGTCAGCCCCAGCATTTT. The chain joins TRBV12-3 or TRBV12-4 to TRBJ1-5; possible D gene TRBD1, 6 bases. V was cut by 7 bases and J by 6 bases, with 16 bases left in between. The CDR3 is 14 amino acids.

The J gene is TRBJ2-1, the V gene TRBV5-6; perhaps D is TRBD1 or TRBD2 (5 bases each). The V end lost 4 bases, the J end lost 13 bases, and 18 bases lay between the germline ends. Germline-derived CDR1 and CDR2 are SGHDT and YYEEEE. The CDR3 extends over 13 amino acids. CDR3 sequence (DNA): TGTGCCAGCAGCCTAGCATCACAAGGGACCCAGTTCTTC. Translation gives CASSLASQGTQFF.

This clonotype was observed a handful of times. The chain carries TRBV20-1 and TRBJ1-4; tentative D call: TRBD1 (5 bases). This CDR3 is 11 amino acids long. Per germline, CDR1 DFQATT and CDR2 SNEGSKA (reference sequence). The CDR3 DNA follows: TGCAGGACAGCAATTAATGAAAAACTGTTTTTT. It yields the protein CRTAINEKLFF.

This clonotype was detected a few times. The chain couples TRBV5-1 to TRBJ1-1, with D uncertain. The CDR3 has 17 residues. Per the germline V gene, CDR1 is SGHRS and CDR2 is YFSETQ. Trimming removed 2 bases from V and 1 base from J, with 18 bases in between. The CDR3 nucleotides read TGCGCCAGCAGCTTAGTACTTGGGATTGCGCAGAACACTGAAGCTTTCTTT. Translation gives CASSLVLGIAQNTEAFF.

This clonotype has just a few counts. The genes are TRBV20-1 and TRBJ1-2; TRBD1 is a possible D gene (6 bases). The CDR3 has 14 amino acids. Per the germline V gene, CDR1 is DFQATT and CDR2 is SNEGSKA (reference sequence). Trimming removed 2 bases from V and 4 bases from J, with 14 bases in between. The CDR3 DNA sequence: TGCAGTGCTAGAAATTACAGGGACCTCTATGGCTACACCTTC. Translating gives CSARNYRDLYGYTF.

CDR3: CASSVAAGDSLYNEQFF. CDR3 nucleotides: TGTGCCAGCAGCGTAGCGGCGGGGGACTCTCTCTACAATGAGCAGTTCTTC. J is TRBJ2-1 and V is TRBV9; 7 nucleotides line up with TRBD2. V trimming: 0 bases; J trimming: 3 bases; junction bases outside the gene matches: 9. Germline assignment: CDR1 SGDLS and CDR2 YYNGEE. The CDR3 is 17 residues long.

This rearrangement joins TRBV20-1 to TRBJ2-5, with 9 positions matching TRBD2. Germline V gene data show CDR1 as DFQATT and CDR2 as SNEGSKA (reference sequence). V gave up 6 bases and J gave up 1 base; unmatched junction bases: 9. The CDR3 extends over 15 amino acids. The CDR3 DNA is TGCAGTGCAAGGGAGGTAGCGGGGGCCCAAGAGACCCAGTACTTC. Its translation: CSAREVAGAQETQYF.

The V and J genes are TRBV4-1 and TRBJ1-1, with D possibly TRBD1 on 6 matching bases. Germline values: CDR1 MGHRA, CDR2 YSYEKL. The CDR3 is 16 amino acids. Trimming cost V 4 bases and J 7 bases, with 22 bases left between them. CDR3 DNA: TGCGCCAGCAGCCTCCGGCCCGGATACCGAGGGGGTGAAGCTTTCTTT. This translates into CASSLRPGYRGGEAFF.

The rearrangement joins TRBV7-9 to TRBJ2-3; 9 positions agree with TRBD1. The CDR3 length is 14 residues. The germline gives CDR1 SEHNR, CDR2 FQNEAQ (reference sequence). The trim removed 5 bases at V and 5 bases at J, leaving 5 bases unmatched. CDR3 nucleotides: TGTGCCAGCAGCCCCGGGACAGGGAAAGATACGCAGTATTTT. As protein: CASSPGTGKDTQYF.

On this clonotype itself: Germline and junction disagree at one end, which may indicate a read error. The chain combines TRBV7-7 with TRBJ2-2, with 8 bases that match TRBD2. The CDR3 has 18 residues. Per germline, CDR1 SSHAT and CDR2 FNYEAQ (reference sequence). CDR3 nucleotides: TGTGCTAGCAGCCCACAGACTAGCGCGGGTTCCACCACCGGGGAGCTGTTTTTT. Amino acid sequence: CASSPQTSAGSTTGELFF.

The chain recombines TRBV11-1 with TRBJ2-1, with TRBD1 identical over 7 bases. CDR1 is SGHAT, CDR2 FQDESV, per germline (reference sequence). This CDR3 has 12 amino acids. V trimming: 7 bases; J trimming: 7 bases; junction bases outside the gene matches: 4. The CDR3 DNA sequence: TGTGCCAGCATGCCGACAGGGAATGAGCAGTTCTTC. Translated, it gives CASMPTGNEQFF.

V usage is TRBV12-3 or TRBV12-4 and J usage is TRBJ2-7; D ambiguous. Trimming took off 7 bases at V and 7 bases at J, with 14 bases between the two ends. The CDR3 extends over 12 amino acids. The CDR3 reads CASTLDGLEQYF. The CDR3 coding sequence is TGTGCCAGCACCCTCGACGGTTTAGAGCAGTACTTC.

Remarks on this clonotype: Just one base apart from a much larger clone, this may be a read error. This chain joins TRBV5-1 and TRBJ2-5; D is unclear. The assigned J gene may be wrong: the sequence end matches TRBJ2-7 better. Germline CDR1 SGHRS, CDR2 YFSETQ. This CDR3 spans 15 amino acids. In DNA form, the CDR3 reads TGCGCCAGCAGCTTGGCAACGGCTTCGGGCAGCGAGCAGTACTTC. Translated, it gives CASSLATASGSEQYF.

This clonotype was detected a few times. V usage is TRBV28 and J usage is TRBJ1-5, with TRBD1 as a possible D gene (6 bases). Germline CDR1 reads MDHEN; CDR2 reads SYDVKM. Trimming removed 8 bases at V and 7 bases at J, with 18 bases between. The CDR3 consists of 14 residues. The CDR3 DNA follows: TGTGCCAGCGGACGAGGGGGATCAGGACAGCCCCAGCATTTT. Its protein product is CASGRGGSGQPQHF.

This clonotype was detected a few times. The chain carries TRBV7-9 and TRBJ1-5; TRBD1 agrees at 8 bases. The V gene's germline CDR1 is SEHNR and CDR2 FQNEAQ (reference sequence). V shed 5 bases and J 1 base; nucleotides not matched to a gene: 1. The CDR3 is made up of 14 amino acids. In nucleotides, the CDR3 is TGTGCCAGCAGCACAGGGGGAAGCAATCAGCCCCAGCATTTT. Protein sequence: CASSTGGSNQPQHF.

This clonotype was counted at least ten times. The V call is TRBV28, the J call TRBJ1-4; the D is unclear. Trimming took 2 bases from V and 2 from J, leaving 9 bases between them. CDR3 size: 15 residues. In germline, CDR1 is MDHEN, CDR2 SYDVKM. CDR3 bases: TGTGCCAGCAGTTTAGATAAGGCGACTAATGAAAAACTGTTTTTT. Its protein product is CASSLDKATNEKLFF.

This rearrangement joins TRBV20-1 to TRBJ1-5, with 7 bases identical to TRBD1. V lost 1 base, J lost 3 bases, and 3 bases stayed unmatched. In germline, CDR1 is DFQATT, CDR2 SNEGSKA (reference sequence). The CDR3 is 14 residues long. The CDR3 nucleotides are TGCAGTGCTAGAGGACAGGGCCACAATCAGCCCCAGCATTTT. Protein sequence: CSARGQGHNQPQHF.

The table lists this clonotype with many counts. V usage is TRBV29-1 and J usage is TRBJ2-7, with unresolved D. The CDR3 spans 12 residues. Germline V gene sequence: CDR1 SQVTM, CDR2 ANQGSEA. V lost 3 bases and J lost 4, with 10 bases in between. The CDR3 nucleotides are TGCAGCGTTGACGCAGGTAGATACGAGCAGTACTTC. This encodes CSVDAGRYEQYF.